This TCR beta chain was captured by sequencing in a study of T-cell memory formation after mild COVID-19. Study at large: TCR clusters largely stayed donor specific.

This clonotype was recorded a few times. Its matching antigen is unknown. The J segment lost 2 bases and the V segment lost 5 bases, leaving 5 bases of the junction unmatched. There are 15 residues in the CDR3. The V gene's germline CDR1 is MDHEN and CDR2 SYDVKM. One entry per CDR3 protein, called by TCRdb with MiXCR from the 5' RACE reads. The data contain hundreds of thousands of distinct CDR3 sequences, about 16% of them seen just once; the ten biggest clones take up more than 20%. Whole-study results and caveats: The SARS-CoV-2 specificity of second-wave clones reaching peak at day 37 remained unverified. Cross-reactive memory apparently joined, as some responding clones appeared in pre-infection memory.

The sequence was obtained from a man aged 18 to 30 who had mild COVID-19 (a few samples of this study predate the infection). Cell type and time point are not known. The chain has TRBV28 and TRBJ2-1; 8 bases are a match to TRBD1. The sample was PBMCs or a T cell subset sorted from them (not recorded which). DNA of the CDR3: TGTGCCAGCAGTGCCGGGACAGGCGCCTACAATGAGCAGTTCTTC. Amino acids: CASSAGTGAYNEQFF.